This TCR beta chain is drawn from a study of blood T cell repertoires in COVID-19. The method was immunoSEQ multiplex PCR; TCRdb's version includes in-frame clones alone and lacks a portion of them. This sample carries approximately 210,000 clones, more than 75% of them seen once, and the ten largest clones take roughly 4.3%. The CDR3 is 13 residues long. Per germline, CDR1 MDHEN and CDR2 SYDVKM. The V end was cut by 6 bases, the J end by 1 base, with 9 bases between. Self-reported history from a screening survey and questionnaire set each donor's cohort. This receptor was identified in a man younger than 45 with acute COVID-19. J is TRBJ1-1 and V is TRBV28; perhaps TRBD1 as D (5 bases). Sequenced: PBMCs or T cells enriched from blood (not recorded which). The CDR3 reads CASRGRGNTEAFF. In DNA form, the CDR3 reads TGTGCCAGCAGGGGAAGGGGGAACACTGAAGCTTTCTTT. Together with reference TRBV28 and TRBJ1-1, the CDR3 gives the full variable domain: DVKVTQSSRYLVKRTGEKVFLECVQDMDHENMFWYRQDPGLGLRLIYFSYDVKMKEKGDIPEGYSVSREKKERFSLILESASTNQTSMYLCASRGRGNTEAFFGQGTRLTVV.